Listed below are T cell receptor beta chains from one sample, sequenced in a study of cytomegalovirus exposure and HLA in healthy donors. Assay used: immunoSEQ multiplex PCR; TCRdb lists only in-frame clones, some missing. The sample holds approximately 210,000 clones, 79% seen once. Sequencing used PBMCs. These receptors were collected from a male donor in good health and CMV-seropositive. Each CDR3 is given with its conserved first and last residue. The D gene is left open where the match is weak. The size entry is marked missing in some rows and otherwise reads once, few, many or a size class.

-	TRBV10-3	TRBJ1-2	TRBD1	TGTGCCATCAGTGATCAGGGCAACAGGGGGCCCTATGGCTACACCTTC	CAISDQGNRGPYGYTF
-	TRBV7-8	TRBJ2-7	TRBD1	TGTGCCAGCAGCCGGACCGGGACAGGGGGCCACGAGCAGTACTTC	CASSRTGTGGHEQYF
-	TRBV9	TRBJ1-6	-	TGTGCCAGCAGCGTCAGTTGGGGGGATAATTCACCCCTCCACTTT	CASSVSWGDNSPLHF
-	TRBV7-9	TRBJ1-1	-	TGTGCCAGCAGCTTAGGAACAGGGATGAACACTGAAGCTTTCTTT	CASSLGTGMNTEAFF
-	TRBV27	TRBJ2-7	TRBD2	TGTGCCAGCAGTCCCCGACAGACTAGCGGCCACCCCTACGAGCAGTACTTC	CASSPRQTSGHPYEQYF
-	TRBV5-6	TRBJ2-7	TRBD1	TGTGCCAGCAGCCTAACGGGACAGGGCCCACACGAGCAGTACTTC	CASSLTGQGPHEQYF
-	TRBV9	TRBJ2-7	-	TGTGCCAGCAGCGTAGCCTTAGGAGCTTCCTCCTACGAGCAGTACTTC	CASSVALGASSYEQYF
-	TRBV20-1	TRBJ2-3	-	TGCAGTGCTAGAGTAAAAGATACGCAGTATTTT	CSARVKDTQYF
few	TRBV9	TRBJ2-2	TRBD2	TGTGCCACATCACGACGGGGGGGGGTGACCAACACCGGGGAGCTGTTTTTT	CATSRRGGVTNTGELFF
-	TRBV28	TRBJ2-7	TRBD2	TGTGCCAGCATTTCGACTAGCGAGCACTACGAGCAGTACTTC	CASISTSEHYEQYF
-	TRBV7-2	TRBJ1-1	-	TGTGCCAGCAGCCACCCCAAGAACATGAACACTGAAGCTTTCTTT	CASSHPKNMNTEAFF
once	TRBV6-6	TRBJ1-5	-	TGTGCCAGCAGGGGGAGACAGCCCCAGCATTTT	CASRGRQPQHF
-	TRBV27	TRBJ2-7	-	TGTGCCAGCAGTCCGGGACAACTCTACGAGCAGTACTTC	CASSPGQLYEQYF
-	TRBV7-2	TRBJ2-7	-	TGTGCCAGCAGCTTAACTAGGGATCTCCACGAGCAGTACTTC	CASSLTRDLHEQYF
few	TRBV5-1	TRBJ1-2	-	TGCGCCAGCAGCTTGGGAGGGTTTGGCTACACCTTC	CASSLGGFGYTF
once	TRBV6-5	TRBJ1-5	-	TGTGCCAGCAGCCAGGGTTACGGCAATCAGCCCCAGCATTTT	CASSQGYGNQPQHF
once	TRBV5-1	TRBJ2-7	-	TGCGCCAGCAGCCCGCCTGCAGTCTACGAGCAGTACTTC	CASSPPAVYEQYF
once	TRBV28	TRBJ2-3	TRBD2	TGTGCCAGCAGTTCTAGCGGGAACACAGATACGCAGTATTTT	CASSSSGNTDTQYF
-	TRBV7-2	TRBJ1-6	TRBD1	TGTGCCAGCAGCTTGGACAGGGCGGATAATTCACCCCTCCACTTT	CASSLDRADNSPLHF
few	TRBV6-6	TRBJ2-7	-	TGTGCCAGCAGTCTGACGGTGGGGAGCTACGAGCAGTACTTC	CASSLTVGSYEQYF
once	TRBV28	TRBJ2-7	TRBD2	TGTGCCAGCAGTTTGGCTGGGAGGGCCGAGCAGTACTTC	CASSLAGRAEQYF
few	TRBV11-1	TRBJ1-2	TRBD1	TGTGCCAGCAGCACCCGACAGGGCTATGGCTACACCTTC	CASSTRQGYGYTF
-	TRBV7-6	TRBJ2-5	TRBD1	TGTGCCAGCACCATCCAGCCGGGACAGGCTTATGCGGAGACCCAGTACTTC	CASTIQPGQAYAETQYF
-	TRBV5-1	TRBJ2-1	-	TGCGCCAGCACCCGAACCAGCAATGAGCAGTTCTTC	CASTRTSNEQFF
-	TRBV5-1	TRBJ2-2	-	TGCGCCAGCAGCCGGCGGGACGGCTTGAACACCGGGGAGCTGTTTTTT	CASSRRDGLNTGELFF
-	TRBV27	TRBJ2-1	TRBD2	TGTGCCAGCAGTTTCTTAGCGGGACCGACACTATCCTACAATGAGCAGTTCTTC	CASSFLAGPTLSYNEQFF
once	TRBV9	TRBJ1-4	-	TGTGCCAGCAGCCCAGGACATCGTGCAACTAATGAAAAACTGTTTTTT	CASSPGHRATNEKLFF
-	TRBV11-2	TRBJ2-7	-	TGTGCCAGCAGCTTAGTAGCAGGGGGAGGTTACGAGCAGTACTTC	CASSLVAGGGYEQYF
-	TRBV6-1	TRBJ1-1	TRBD1	TGTGCCAGCAGAGGCAGGGGGGCGGCTGAAGCTTTCTTT	CASRGRGAAEAFF
-	TRBV7-9	TRBJ2-3	TRBD2	TGTGCCAGCAGCTTTCCACCAGCGGGAGGCCGCGGCACAGATACGCAGTATTTT	CASSFPPAGGRGTDTQYF
-	TRBV7-3	TRBJ1-2	-	TGTGCCAGCAGCCCTAGCGGGACCGAAAATGTCTACACCTTC	CASSPSGTENVYTF
-	TRBV4-3	TRBJ1-4	-	TGCGCCAGCAGCCACTCGGGGGGGAGTGAAAAACTGTTTTTT	CASSHSGGSEKLFF
-	TRBV5-1	TRBJ2-7	-	TGCGCCAGTTCCAGGGACTCTTTGAGCTCCTACGAGCAGTACTTC	CASSRDSLSSYEQYF
-	TRBV5-1	TRBJ1-1	TRBD1	TGCGCCAGCAGCTTCCAGCCAGGGGGCGCGGGGACTGAAGCTTTCTTT	CASSFQPGGAGTEAFF
-	TRBV6-5	TRBJ2-5	TRBD1	TGTGCCAGCAGTCCTTGGGACAGGGGTGACGAGACCCAGTACTTC	CASSPWDRGDETQYF
-	TRBV7-4	TRBJ2-1	TRBD2	TGTGCCAGCAGCCCGCGGCAGTGTTGGACTAGCCCCTACAATGAGCAGTTCTTC	CASSPRQCWTSPYNEQFF
-	TRBV10-3	TRBJ1-5	TRBD1	TGTGCCATCAGTGGACCGGACAGGGGGGACAATCAGCCCCAGCATTTT	CAISGPDRGDNQPQHF
-	TRBV5-4	TRBJ1-4	-	TGTGCCAGCCGCAGAGGCGAAAAACTGTTTTTT	CASRRGEKLFF
-	TRBV7-9	TRBJ2-7	TRBD1	TGTGCCAGCAGCTCTACCGGGACAGGGGACTACTACGAGCAGTACTTC	CASSSTGTGDYYEQYF
once	TRBV7-9	TRBJ2-7	TRBD1	TGTGCCAGCAGCCGAATGGGACAGGGAGTCAACGAGCAGTACTTC	CASSRMGQGVNEQYF
-	TRBV7-3	TRBJ2-2	-	TGTGCCAGCAGCTTAAAGCTAGATGGCGGGGAGCTGTTTTTT	CASSLKLDGGELFF
-	TRBV27	TRBJ2-7	-	TGTGCCAGCAGTCCATCCGACAGTGTAGCCTACGAGCAGTACTTC	CASSPSDSVAYEQYF
-	TRBV25-1	TRBJ1-1	-	TGTGCCAGCAGTGCAGCAAAGTCTAGGGGCAACACTGAAGCTTTCTTT	CASSAAKSRGNTEAFF
-	TRBV20-1	TRBJ2-1	-	TGCAGTGTACTCCTGATTAATGAGCAGTTCTTC	CSVLLINEQFF
-	TRBV21-1	TRBJ2-7	-	TGTGCCAGCAGCAAACGGGTATACGAGCAGTACTTC	CASSKRVYEQYF
-	TRBV10-3	TRBJ2-3	-	TGTGCCATCACCAGGACTGGAACTAGCACAGATACGCAGTATTTT	CAITRTGTSTDTQYF
-	TRBV5-4	TRBJ2-5	-	TGTGCCAGCAGCTTGATGGGGCAAGAGACTCAGTACTTC	CASSLMGQETQYF
few	TRBV28	TRBJ2-3	-	TGTGCCAGCAGTTCAAGACTAGATTCAGATACGCAGTATTTT	CASSSRLDSDTQYF
-	TRBV19	TRBJ1-5	TRBD1	TGTGCCAGTAGCGTACAGGGGGCCAATCAGCCCCAGCATTTT	CASSVQGANQPQHF
-	TRBV9	TRBJ2-7	-	TGTGCCAGCAGCGCGGGGACAACAGTAACCTACGAGCAGTACTTC	CASSAGTTVTYEQYF
once	TRBV7-2	TRBJ1-1	TRBD1	TGTGCCAGCAGCTTAGCTCAGGGGGCTGAAGCTTTCTTT	CASSLAQGAEAFF
few	TRBV15	TRBJ1-3	-	TGTGCCACCAGCAGGGCACCCGGGGGTGGAAACACCATATATTTT	CATSRAPGGGNTIYF
-	TRBV7-9	TRBJ2-7	TRBD2	TGTGCCAGCAGCTTGGGACTAGTCCCGTACGAGCAGTACTTC	CASSLGLVPYEQYF
-	TRBV27	TRBJ1-2	-	TGTGCCAGCAGTTCATGGAGGGAGTCTATCTATGGCCACACCTTC	CASSSWRESIYGHTF
-	TRBV10-3	TRBJ1-1	-	TGTGCCATCAGTGGCACGGTGAACACTGAAGCTTTCTTT	CAISGTVNTEAFF
-	TRBV9	TRBJ2-5	TRBD2	TGTGCCAGCACCAACGGACTAGCGATGGAGACCCAGTACTTC	CASTNGLAMETQYF